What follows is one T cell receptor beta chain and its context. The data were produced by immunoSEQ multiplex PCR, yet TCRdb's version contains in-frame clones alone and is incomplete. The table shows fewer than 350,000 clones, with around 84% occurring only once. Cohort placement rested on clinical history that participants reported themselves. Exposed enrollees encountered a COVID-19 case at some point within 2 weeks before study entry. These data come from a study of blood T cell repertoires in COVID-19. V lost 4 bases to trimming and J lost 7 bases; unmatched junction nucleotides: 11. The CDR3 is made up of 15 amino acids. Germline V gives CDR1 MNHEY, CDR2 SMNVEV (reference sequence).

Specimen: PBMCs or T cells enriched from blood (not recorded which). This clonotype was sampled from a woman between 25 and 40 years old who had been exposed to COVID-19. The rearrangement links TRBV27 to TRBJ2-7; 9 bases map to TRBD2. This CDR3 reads CASSSWVAGVQEQYF. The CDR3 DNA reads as TGTGCCAGCAGTTCTTGGGTAGCGGGAGTTCAAGAGCAGTACTTC.